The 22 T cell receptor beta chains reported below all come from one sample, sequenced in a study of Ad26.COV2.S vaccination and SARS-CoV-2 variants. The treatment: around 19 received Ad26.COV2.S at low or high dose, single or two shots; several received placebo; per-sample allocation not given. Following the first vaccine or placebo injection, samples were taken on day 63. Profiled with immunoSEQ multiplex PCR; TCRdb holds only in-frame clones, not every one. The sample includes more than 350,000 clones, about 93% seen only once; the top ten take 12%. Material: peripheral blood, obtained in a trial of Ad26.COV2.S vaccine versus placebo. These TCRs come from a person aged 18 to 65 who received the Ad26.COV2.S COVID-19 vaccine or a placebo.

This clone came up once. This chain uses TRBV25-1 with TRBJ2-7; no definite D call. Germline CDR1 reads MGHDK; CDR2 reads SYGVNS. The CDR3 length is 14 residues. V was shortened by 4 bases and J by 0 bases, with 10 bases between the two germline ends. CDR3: CASSVDGISYEQYF. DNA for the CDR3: TGTGCCAGCAGTGTGGACGGAATCTCCTACGAGCAGTACTTC.

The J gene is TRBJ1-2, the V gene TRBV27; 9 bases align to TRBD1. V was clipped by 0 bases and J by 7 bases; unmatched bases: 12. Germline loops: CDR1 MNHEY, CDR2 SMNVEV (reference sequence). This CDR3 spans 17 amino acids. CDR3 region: CASSLSPGTGFWRGYTF. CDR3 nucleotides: TGTGCCAGCAGTTTATCGCCCGGGACAGGGTTTTGGCGTGGCTACACCTTC.

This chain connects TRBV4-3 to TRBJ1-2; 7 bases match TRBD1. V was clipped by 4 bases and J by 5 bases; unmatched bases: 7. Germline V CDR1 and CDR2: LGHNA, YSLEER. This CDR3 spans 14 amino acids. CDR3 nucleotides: TGCGCCAGCAGCCTACCGGGACAGAAGTATGGCTACACCTTC. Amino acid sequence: CASSLPGQKYGYTF.

In DNA, the CDR3 is TGTGCCAGCAGCCAAGCGACAGGGGGAGATCAGCCCCAGCATTTT. It translates to CASSQATGGDQPQHF. The chain has TRBV3-1 (or the pseudogene TRBV3-2) and TRBJ1-5; TRBD1 agrees at 9 bases. J was trimmed by 5 bases and V by 1 base; bases with no gene match: 3. The CDR3 is 15 amino acids. Germline values: CDR1 LGHDT, CDR2 YNNKEL (reference sequence).

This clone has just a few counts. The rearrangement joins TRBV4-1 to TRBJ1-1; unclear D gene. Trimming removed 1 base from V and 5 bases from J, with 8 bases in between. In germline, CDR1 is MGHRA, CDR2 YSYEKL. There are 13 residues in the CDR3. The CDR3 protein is CASSQGVGTEAFF. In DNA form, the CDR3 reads TGCGCCAGCAGCCAAGGAGTGGGGACTGAAGCTTTCTTT.

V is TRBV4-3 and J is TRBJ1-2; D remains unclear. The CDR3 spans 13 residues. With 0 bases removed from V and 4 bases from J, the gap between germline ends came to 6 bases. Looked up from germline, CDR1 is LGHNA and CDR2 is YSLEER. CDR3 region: CASSQDVRYGYTF. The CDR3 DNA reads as TGCGCCAGCAGCCAAGACGTCCGCTATGGCTACACCTTC.

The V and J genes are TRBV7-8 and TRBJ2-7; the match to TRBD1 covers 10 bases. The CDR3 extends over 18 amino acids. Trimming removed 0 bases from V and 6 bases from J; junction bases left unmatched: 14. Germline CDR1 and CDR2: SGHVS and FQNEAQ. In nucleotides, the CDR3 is TGTGCCAGCAGCTTAGCGCTGACAGGGGGCGCGATGGTGTCCGAGCAGTACTTC. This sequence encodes CASSLALTGGAMVSEQYF.

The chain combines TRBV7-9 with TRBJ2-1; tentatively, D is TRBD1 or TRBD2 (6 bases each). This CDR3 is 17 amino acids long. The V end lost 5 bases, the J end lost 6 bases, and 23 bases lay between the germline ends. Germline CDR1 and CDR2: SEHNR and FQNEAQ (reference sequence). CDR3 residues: CASSPWSWGAPGNEQFF. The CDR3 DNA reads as TGTGCCAGCAGCCCCTGGTCTTGGGGGGCCCCAGGCAATGAGCAGTTCTTC.

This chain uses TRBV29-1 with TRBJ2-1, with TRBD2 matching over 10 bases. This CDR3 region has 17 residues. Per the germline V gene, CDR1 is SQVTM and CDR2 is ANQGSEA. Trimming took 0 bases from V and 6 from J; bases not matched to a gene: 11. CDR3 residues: CSVEDLTSGTYTNEQFF. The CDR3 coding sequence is TGCAGCGTTGAAGATCTCACTAGCGGGACCTATACCAATGAGCAGTTCTTC.

In DNA, the CDR3 is TGCGCCAGCAGCCAACCCCGGGACAGGGGGCCGGACGGGGAGCTGTTTTTT. It specifies CASSQPRDRGPDGELFF. The chain joins TRBV4-1 to TRBJ2-2, with 12 bases lining up with TRBD1. Germline CDR1 reads MGHRA; CDR2 reads YSYEKL. The J segment lost 7 bases and the V segment lost 2 bases, leaving 8 bases of the junction unmatched. The CDR3 contains 17 residues.

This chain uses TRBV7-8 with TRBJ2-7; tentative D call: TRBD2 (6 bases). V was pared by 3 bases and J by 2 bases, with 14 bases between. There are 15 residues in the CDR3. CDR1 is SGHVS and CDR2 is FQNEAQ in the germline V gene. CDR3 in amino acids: CASSFNSGLAYEQYF. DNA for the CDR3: TGTGCCAGCAGCTTTAATAGCGGTTTGGCCTACGAGCAGTACTTC.

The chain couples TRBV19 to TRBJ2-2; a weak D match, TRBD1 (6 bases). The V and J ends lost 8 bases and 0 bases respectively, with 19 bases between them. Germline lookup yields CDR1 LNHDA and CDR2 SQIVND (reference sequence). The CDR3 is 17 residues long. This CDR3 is CASSLLTGQTNTGELFF. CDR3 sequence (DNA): TGTGCCAGTTCCCTTCTAACTGGACAGACGAACACCGGGGAGCTGTTTTTT. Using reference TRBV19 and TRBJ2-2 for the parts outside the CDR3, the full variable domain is DGGITQSPKYLFRKEGQNVTLSCEQNLNHDAMYWYRQDPGQGLRLIYYSQIVNDFQKGDIAEGYSVSREKKESFPLTVTSAQKNPTAFYLCASSLLTGQTNTGELFFGEGSRLTVL.

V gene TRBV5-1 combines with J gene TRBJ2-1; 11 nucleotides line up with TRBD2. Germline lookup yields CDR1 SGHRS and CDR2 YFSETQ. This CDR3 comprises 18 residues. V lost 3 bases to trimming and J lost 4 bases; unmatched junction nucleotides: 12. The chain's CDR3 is CASSSPLAGGPHYNEQFF. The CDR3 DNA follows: TGCGCCAGCAGCTCCCCCCTAGCGGGAGGCCCCCATTACAATGAGCAGTTCTTC.

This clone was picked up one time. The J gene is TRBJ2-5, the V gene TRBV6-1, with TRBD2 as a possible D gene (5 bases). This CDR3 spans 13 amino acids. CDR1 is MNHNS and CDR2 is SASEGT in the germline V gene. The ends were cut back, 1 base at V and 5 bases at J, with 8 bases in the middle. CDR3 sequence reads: CASSEGWEETQYF. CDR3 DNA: TGTGCCAGCAGTGAAGGTTGGGAGGAGACCCAGTACTTC.

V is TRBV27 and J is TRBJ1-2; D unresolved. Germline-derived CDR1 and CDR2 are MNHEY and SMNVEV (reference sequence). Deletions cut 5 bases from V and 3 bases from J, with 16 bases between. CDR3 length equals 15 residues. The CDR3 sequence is CASSGPVSGHYGYTF. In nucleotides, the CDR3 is TGTGCCAGCAGTGGACCAGTTTCCGGACACTATGGCTACACCTTC.

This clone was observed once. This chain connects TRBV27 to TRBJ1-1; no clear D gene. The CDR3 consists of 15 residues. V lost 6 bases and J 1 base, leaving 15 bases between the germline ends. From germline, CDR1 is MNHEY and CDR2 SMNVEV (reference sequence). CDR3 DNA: TGTGCCAGCAGCTCGACTACCGGGTCGAACACTGAAGCTTTCTTT. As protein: CASSSTTGSNTEAFF.

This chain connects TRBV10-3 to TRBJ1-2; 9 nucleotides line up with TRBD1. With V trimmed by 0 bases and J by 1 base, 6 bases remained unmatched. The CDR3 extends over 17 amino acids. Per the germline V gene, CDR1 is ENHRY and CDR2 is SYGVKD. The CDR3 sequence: CAISESLTGGVNYGYTF. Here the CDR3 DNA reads TGTGCCATCAGTGAGTCTCTGACAGGGGGTGTTAACTATGGCTACACCTTC.

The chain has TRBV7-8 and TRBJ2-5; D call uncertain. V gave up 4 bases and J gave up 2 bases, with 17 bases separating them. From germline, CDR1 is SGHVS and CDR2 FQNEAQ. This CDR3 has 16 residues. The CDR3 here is CASSSPPRQFQETQYF. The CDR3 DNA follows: TGTGCCAGCAGCTCTCCCCCCAGGCAGTTTCAAGAGACCCAGTACTTC.

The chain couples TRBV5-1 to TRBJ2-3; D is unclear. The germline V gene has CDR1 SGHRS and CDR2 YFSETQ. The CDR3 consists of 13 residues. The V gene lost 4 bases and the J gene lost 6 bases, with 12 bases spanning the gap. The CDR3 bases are TGCGCCAGCAGCCAGAATGCCCGGGATACGCAGTATTTT. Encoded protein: CASSQNARDTQYF.

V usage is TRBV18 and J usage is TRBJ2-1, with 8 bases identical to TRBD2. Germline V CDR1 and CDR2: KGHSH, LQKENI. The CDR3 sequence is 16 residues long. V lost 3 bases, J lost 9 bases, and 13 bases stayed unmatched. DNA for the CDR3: TGTGCCAGCTCACCCGGAGCTAGCGGGTTTCGTGGTGAGCAGTTCTTC. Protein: CASSPGASGFRGEQFF.

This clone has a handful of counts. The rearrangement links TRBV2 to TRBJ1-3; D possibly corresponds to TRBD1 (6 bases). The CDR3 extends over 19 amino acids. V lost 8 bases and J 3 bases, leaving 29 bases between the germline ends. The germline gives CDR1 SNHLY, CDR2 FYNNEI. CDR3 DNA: TGTGCCAGCTGTTTCATGTCGGCAGGGGCAAGAGTAAATGGAAACACCATATATTTT. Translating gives CASCFMSAGARVNGNTIYF.

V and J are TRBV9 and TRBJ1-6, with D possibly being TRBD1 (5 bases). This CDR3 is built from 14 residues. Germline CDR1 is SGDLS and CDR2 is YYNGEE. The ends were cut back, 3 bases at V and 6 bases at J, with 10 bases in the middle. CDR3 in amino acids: CASSAGAFNSPLHF. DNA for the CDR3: TGTGCCAGCAGCGCCGGGGCTTTTAATTCACCCCTCCACTTT.